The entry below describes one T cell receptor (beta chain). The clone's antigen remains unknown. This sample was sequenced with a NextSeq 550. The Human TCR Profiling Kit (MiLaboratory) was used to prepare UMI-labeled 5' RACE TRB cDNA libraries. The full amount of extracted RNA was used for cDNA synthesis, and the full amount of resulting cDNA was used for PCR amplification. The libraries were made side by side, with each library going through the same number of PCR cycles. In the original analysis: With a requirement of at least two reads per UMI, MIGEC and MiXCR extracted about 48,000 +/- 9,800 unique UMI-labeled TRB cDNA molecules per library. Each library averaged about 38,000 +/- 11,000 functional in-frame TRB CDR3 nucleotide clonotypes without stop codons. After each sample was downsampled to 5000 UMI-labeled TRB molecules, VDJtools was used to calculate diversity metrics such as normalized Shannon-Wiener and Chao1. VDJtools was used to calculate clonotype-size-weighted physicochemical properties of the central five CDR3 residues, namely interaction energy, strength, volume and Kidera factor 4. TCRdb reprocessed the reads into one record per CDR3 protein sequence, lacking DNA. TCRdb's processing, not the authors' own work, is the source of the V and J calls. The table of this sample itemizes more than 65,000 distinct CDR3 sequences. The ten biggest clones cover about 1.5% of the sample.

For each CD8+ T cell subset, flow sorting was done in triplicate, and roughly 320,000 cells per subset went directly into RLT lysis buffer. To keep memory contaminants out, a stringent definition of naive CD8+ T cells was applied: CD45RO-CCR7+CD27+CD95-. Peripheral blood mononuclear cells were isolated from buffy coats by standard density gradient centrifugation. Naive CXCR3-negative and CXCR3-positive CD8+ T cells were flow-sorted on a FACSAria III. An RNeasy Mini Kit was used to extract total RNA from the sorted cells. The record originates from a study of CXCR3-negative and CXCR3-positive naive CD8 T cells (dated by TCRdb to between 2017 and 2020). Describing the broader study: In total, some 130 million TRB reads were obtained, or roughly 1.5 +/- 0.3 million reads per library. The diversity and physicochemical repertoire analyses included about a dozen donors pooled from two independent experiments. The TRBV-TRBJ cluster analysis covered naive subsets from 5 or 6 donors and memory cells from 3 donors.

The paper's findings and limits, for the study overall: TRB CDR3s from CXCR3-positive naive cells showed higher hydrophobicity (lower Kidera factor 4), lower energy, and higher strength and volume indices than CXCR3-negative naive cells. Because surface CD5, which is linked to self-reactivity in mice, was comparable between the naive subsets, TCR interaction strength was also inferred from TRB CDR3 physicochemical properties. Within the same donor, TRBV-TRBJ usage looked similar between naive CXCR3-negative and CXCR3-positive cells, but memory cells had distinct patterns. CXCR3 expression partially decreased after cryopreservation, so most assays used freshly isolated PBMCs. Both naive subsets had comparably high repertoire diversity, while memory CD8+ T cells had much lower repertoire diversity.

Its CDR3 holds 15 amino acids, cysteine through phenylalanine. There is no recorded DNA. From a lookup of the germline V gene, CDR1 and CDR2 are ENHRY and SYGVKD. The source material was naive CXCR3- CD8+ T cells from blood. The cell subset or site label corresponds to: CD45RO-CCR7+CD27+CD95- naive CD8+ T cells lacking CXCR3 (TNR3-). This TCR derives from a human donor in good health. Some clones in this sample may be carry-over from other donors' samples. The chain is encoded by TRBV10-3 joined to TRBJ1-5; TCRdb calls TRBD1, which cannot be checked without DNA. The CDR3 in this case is CAISEFGQSNQPQHF.